This T cell receptor beta chain is drawn from a study of Ad26.COV2.S vaccination and SARS-CoV-2 variants. Study context: Each vaccinee took Ad26.COV2.S intramuscularly, once or twice 56 days apart.

CDR1 is SEHNR and CDR2 is FQNEAQ in the germline V gene (reference sequence). CDR3 length: 12 amino acids. Trimming took off 2 bases at V and 8 bases at J, with 7 bases between the two ends. This clone was seen only once. Its target is not known. Clones were sequenced by immunoSEQ multiplex PCR, and TCRdb holds only the in-frame ones, with some missing. The table shows 300,000 to 400,000 clones, with about 87% occurring only once. Notes on the study in general: While placebo recipients had lower spike-specific TCR breadth, vaccine recipients had more. Vaccine recipients and placebo recipients showed similar non-spike TCR breadth.

Stated treatment: some 19 received Ad26.COV2.S at low or high dose, single or two shots; five or six received placebo; per-sample allocation not given. Following the first vaccine or placebo injection, samples were taken on day 63. The V call is TRBV7-9, the J call TRBJ2-1, with D unresolved. The source is a person aged 18-65 years who received the Ad26.COV2.S COVID-19 vaccine or a placebo. The sequencing here drew on peripheral blood, taken in a trial of Ad26.COV2.S vaccine versus placebo. The CDR3 loop is CASSLWADEQFF. For the CDR3, the DNA is TGTGCCAGCAGCTTATGGGCGGATGAGCAGTTCTTC.